The sequence of this T cell receptor beta chain was determined in a study of cytomegalovirus exposure and HLA in healthy donors. Findings of the study overall: Specificity for CMV antigens was confirmed in vitro for a few of the CMV-associated chains. Some TCR beta chains (about 170 of them) were listed as cytomegalovirus-associated.

Turning to this clone: Its antigen remains unidentified.

This CDR3 has 13 amino acids. Primers: 60 Vbeta forward and 13 Jbeta reverse. This table comes from immunoSEQ multiplex PCR, and its TCRdb copy is limited to in-frame clones, with some not included. The sample has 95,000 to 100,000 clones, more than 75% seen once. Missing from this donor's record is the CMV serostatus. The source is a human donor in good health. V and J are TRBV21-1 and TRBJ1-1; the D call in the table, TRBD1, was not verified against the DNA. TRBV21-1 is a listed pseudogene. The sequencing input was PBMCs. The DNA of the CDR3 is TGTGCCAAAGAACAGGGGAAGAACACTGAAGCTTTCTTT. It specifies CAKEQGKNTEAFF.